The entry that follows covers one T cell receptor (beta chain) sequence. Its antigen is currently not known. A read error is possible here, since a much larger clone lies one base away. This record belongs to a study of T cells in Graves' hyperthyroidism and ophthalmopathy (dated by TCRdb to between 2018 and 2020). In terms of the full investigation: Peripheral blood samples were taken at the time of initial diagnosis, prior to any treatment. To identify TCR V-J signatures that set the groups apart, the researchers used a discovery cohort of 100 patients, made up of under 50 with Graves' ophthalmopathy and 57 with stable Graves' hyperthyroidism. Prospective prediction of ophthalmopathy was tested in an independent validation cohort of 18 to 20 hyperthyroidism patients and 17 patients who later progressed to ophthalmopathy. For training and testing, the 80 to 100 patients in the discovery cohort were randomly divided in a 7:3 ratio. Thyroid tissue and blood T-cell repertoires from six Graves' hyperthyroidism patients were also compared in the study. After blood sampling, hyperthyroidism patients were treated with methimazole at a starting dose of 30 mg daily, and ophthalmopathy patients were treated with high-dose intravenous methylprednisolone. The paper describes TCR Vbeta CDR3 sequencing of around 140 peripheral blood samples, made up of roughly 40 ophthalmopathy patients, some 80 hyperthyroidism patients and 17 progressor patients.

Graves' hyperthyroidism was defined as stable when no progression to ophthalmopathy occurred over 18 months of follow-up. Hyperthyroidism patients were newly diagnosed, with disease duration under 2 months, and aged 18 to 65 years. Any patient with an uncontrolled infection, another autoimmune disease, pregnancy or lactation was excluded. Diagnoses relied on clinical symptoms, serum thyroxine and TRAb, thyroid ultrasound and orbital computed tomography. Ficoll-Paque density gradient centrifugation was used to isolate PBMCs from about 9.4 ml of fresh peripheral blood. Total RNA was extracted using Trizol reagent, and RNA quality was assessed on an Agilent 2100 Bioanalyzer. Points the paper makes about the study in general: Most expanded thyroid clonotypes (frequency above 0.001) were also found in blood, which suggests that blood repertoires may mirror thyroid immune responses. In cross-validation, a model built on a 13 V-J signature told ophthalmopathy apart from stable hyperthyroidism with less than 90% sensitivity and roughly 83% specificity, and in testing the same model reached 80%/75%. No statistical method was used to fix the sample size in advance, and group allocation was not hidden from the investigators. In validation, the model predicted progression to ophthalmopathy with roughly 70% sensitivity and less than 75% specificity, a median of 6.5 months before onset.

From V the trimming removes 4 bases and from J it removes 9 bases, while the gene matches leave 15 bases of the junction unaccounted for. CDR1 SGHTA and CDR2 FQGNSA are derived from the germline V gene. From its cysteine to its phenylalanine, the CDR3 spans 16 amino acids. Just CDR3 DNA is preserved here, 48 bases in frame from base 1. Amplification of TCR beta CDR3 regions was carried out from RNA transcripts. A first-round RT-PCR of the TCR CDR3 used the HTBI primer set with the Qiagen OneStep RT-PCR kit. The libraries were constructed in a second round of multiplex PCR and then size-selected and purified. Paired-end sequencing of the libraries was performed with 100 bp reads on an Illumina HiSeq2000. Under the source paper's analysis protocol: SOAPnuke was used to process the raw data, removing reads that contained adapters or uncalled bases, had a mean Phred below 15, or lacked an exact match to the constant primer or identifier. COPE v1.2.5 was used to merge high-quality paired reads, and clonotypes were defined as unique nucleotide sequences. MiTCR v1.1 was used to align clonotypes to the IMGT TRBV, TRBD and TRBJ reference segments. Analysis was restricted to V-J combinations with a frequency above 0.0001, which covered 98% to 99.2% of repertoires. A TCS score was defined as the ratio of F50 (clonal expansion) to E x V (chaos), with BLOSUM62-based TCRdist applied between CDR3 peptides within each V-J. Welch's t-statistics and random forest reduced fewer than 600 V-J features to roughly 13, which were used in a naive Bayes classifier (R e1071). In-frame beta chains were kept once TCRdb had trimmed the public reads at Q25 with fastp and called clones with MiXCR. Rows are unified per CDR3 protein, each entry keeping the most common DNA and genes. Here the V and J calls rest on TCRdb's processing, not on the authors' analysis. This sample has some 300,000 distinct CDR3 sequences in its table, and roughly 15% of those were observed once. The biggest ten clones account for around a third of the sample.

Specimen: blood. The clonotype comes from a man aged 25 to 40 with Graves' hyperthyroidism. The sequence links TRBV7-2 to TRBJ2-7, with 10 bases aligning to TRBD2. The DNA sequence is as follows: TGTGCCAGCAGCTCCCCATTAGCGGGGGGACCTCTCGGGCAGTACTTC. This gives the protein CASSSPLAGGPLGQYF.